This entry lists 26 T cell receptor beta chains sequenced from one sample in a study of response to subunit inactivated influenza vaccine. TCRdb fed the RT-PCR reads into MiXCR, producing one record per CDR3 protein. The sample lists roughly 540,000 distinct CDR3 sequences; under 30% were seen once. These same records also appear under a second study, on T cells expressing NK-cell markers. That paper states: Production of TCR beta cDNA relied on 5'RACE template switching with UMIs.

The sample here was CD4+ T cells sorted from PBMCs, taken approximately 12 days after vaccination. The receptor source for this set is a man in his forties or fifties who received an inactivated influenza vaccine.

The J gene is TRBJ2-7, the V gene TRBV5-1, with D unresolved. Germline V gene sequence: CDR1 SGHRS, CDR2 YFSETQ. Trimming took off 0 bases at V and 9 bases at J, with 7 bases between the two ends. This CDR3 region has 11 residues. This CDR3 is CASSLEGVQYF. The CDR3 nucleotides read TGCGCCAGCAGCTTGGAAGGCGTGCAGTACTTC.

This rearrangement joins TRBV29-1 to TRBJ1-2, with a weak D call TRBD1 (5 bases). The ends were cut back, 2 bases at V and 3 bases at J, with 13 bases in the middle. The CDR3 consists of 14 residues. CDR1 SQVTM and CDR2 ANQGSEA come from the germline V gene. CDR3 DNA: TGCAGCGTTGAAAGGCAGGGTAACTACTATGGCTACACCTTC. It encodes CSVERQGNYYGYTF.

The sample holds a few counts of this clonotype. The gene calls are TRBV7-9 and TRBJ2-4; D unresolved. CDR3 length: 17 residues. Trimming pared 8 bases from V and 0 bases from J, leaving 20 bases between. CDR1 and CDR2 (germline): SEHNR, FQNEAQ (reference sequence). CDR3 bases: TGTGCCAGCGCGAGCGTAGGGCTGTCGCTAGCCAAAAACATTCAGTACTTC. This sequence encodes CASASVGLSLAKNIQYF.

The CDR3, as DNA: TGCGCCAGCAGCTTGGCGGGGGGCGGGGAGGAGCAGTACTTC. It codes for CASSLAGGGEEQYF. The chain has TRBV5-1 and TRBJ2-7; D may be TRBD2 (7 bases). Deletions cut 0 bases from V and 7 bases from J, with 14 bases between. This CDR3 comprises 14 residues. Germline CDR1 reads SGHRS; CDR2 reads YFSETQ.

The CDR3 protein is CASSGDSATNEKLFF. The CDR3 DNA reads as TGTGCCAGCAGCGGAGACAGTGCAACTAATGAAAAACTGTTTTTT. V gene TRBV2 combines with J gene TRBJ1-4, with D tentatively TRBD1 (5 bases). Germline V gene sequence: CDR1 SNHLY, CDR2 FYNNEI. The CDR3 runs 15 residues. Trimming took 6 bases from V and 0 from J, leaving 11 bases between them.

The rearrangement joins TRBV18 to TRBJ1-1; D possibly corresponds to TRBD1 (5 bases). There are 15 residues in the CDR3. Germline loops: CDR1 KGHSH, CDR2 LQKENI. With 3 bases removed from V and 1 base from J, the gap between germline ends came to 12 bases. CDR3 nucleotide sequence: TGTGCCAGCTCACCGACAGCTTTACCGAACACTGAAGCTTTCTTT. Encoded protein: CASSPTALPNTEAFF. The complete variable domain, with remaining parts taken from reference TRBV18 and TRBJ1-1, reads NAGVMQNPRHLVRRRGQEARLRCSPMKGHSHVYWYRQLPEEGLKFMVYLQKENIIDESGMPKERFSAEFPKEGPSILRIQQVVRGDSAAYFCASSPTALPNTEAFFGQGTRLTVV.

This clonotype has ten or more counts. The gene calls are TRBV5-1 and TRBJ2-7; D is possibly TRBD1 or TRBD2 (6 bases each). This CDR3 is built from 14 residues. V shed 4 bases and J shed 5 bases, with 16 bases lying between them. CDR1 is SGHRS and CDR2 is YFSETQ in the germline V gene. The CDR3 DNA reads as TGCGCCAGCAGCCCGGGGGCAGGGTTCAACGAGCAGTACTTC. Protein product: CASSPGAGFNEQYF.

This chain connects TRBV11-2 to TRBJ2-1; TRBD2 matches 10 bases. V shed 5 bases, J shed 0 bases, and the junction held 13 bases outside the gene matches. The CDR3 loop spans 19 amino acids. Germline assignment: CDR1 SGHAT and CDR2 FQNNGV. This CDR3 reads CASSPRTSGASSSYNEQFF. The DNA of the CDR3 is TGTGCCAGCAGCCCGAGGACTAGCGGCGCCTCCAGCTCCTACAATGAGCAGTTCTTC.

A few counts support this clonotype. The rearrangement joins TRBV12-3 or TRBV12-4 to TRBJ2-5, with 8 bases lining up with TRBD1. The CDR3 totals 15 residues. The J segment lost 4 bases and the V segment lost 5 bases, leaving 9 bases of the junction unmatched. The CDR3 bases are TGTGCCAGCAGTCCCCAGGGGGCGATGGGAGAGACCCAGTACTTC. This encodes CASSPQGAMGETQYF.

This clonotype appeared a single time. The J gene is TRBJ2-7, the V gene TRBV5-1, with D perhaps TRBD2 (6 bases). Trimming took 0 bases from V and 0 from J, leaving 10 bases between them. The CDR3 loop spans 15 amino acids. Germline lookup yields CDR1 SGHRS and CDR2 YFSETQ. The CDR3 loop is CASSLAAGSSYEQYF. DNA of the CDR3: TGCGCCAGCAGCTTGGCGGCGGGATCCTCCTACGAGCAGTACTTC.

This clonotype was picked up a small number of times. This chain connects TRBV7-2 to TRBJ2-7, with a weak D call TRBD2 (5 bases). Per the germline V gene, CDR1 is SGHTA and CDR2 is FQGNSA. The V end was cut by 7 bases, the J end by 0 bases, with 13 bases between. The CDR3 consists of 14 residues. CDR3 loop: CASTPGLTSYEQYF. The CDR3 coding sequence is TGTGCCAGCACCCCAGGACTCACCTCCTACGAGCAGTACTTC.

This clonotype turned up a few times. V gene TRBV20-1 combines with J gene TRBJ2-1; 8 nucleotides align to TRBD2. V gave up 6 bases and J gave up 7 bases; unmatched junction bases: 11. Germline CDR1 is DFQATT and CDR2 is SNEGSKA (reference sequence). The CDR3 has 14 amino acids. The chain's CDR3 is CSASSGGAYNEQFF. In DNA, the CDR3 is TGCAGTGCCTCAAGCGGGGGAGCATATAATGAGCAGTTCTTC.

This clonotype was seen more than once but under ten times. The rearrangement links TRBV7-9 to TRBJ2-7; TRBD2 might be the D (5 bases). The germline gives CDR1 SEHNR, CDR2 FQNEAQ (reference sequence). Deletions cut 1 base from V and 7 bases from J, with 11 bases between. The CDR3 spans 13 residues. CDR3 DNA sequence: TGTGCCAGCAGCTTAGTCAGGTCGGGGGAGCAGTACTTC. This codes for CASSLVRSGEQYF.

This clonotype appeared many times. The chain joins TRBV12-3 or TRBV12-4 to TRBJ2-7; D tentatively fits TRBD1 or TRBD2 (5 bases each). Trimming removed 4 bases from V and 2 bases from J, with 6 bases in between. CDR3 length: 12 amino acids. CDR3 in amino acids: CASSSGPYEQYF. In DNA, the CDR3 is TGTGCCAGCAGTTCGGGGCCCTACGAGCAGTACTTC.

This clonotype was detected only a few times. The chain combines TRBV18 with TRBJ2-7; no clear D gene. V gave up 6 bases and J gave up 6 bases, with 12 bases separating them. The CDR3 spans 12 residues. Germline-derived CDR1 and CDR2 are KGHSH and LQKENI. The CDR3 DNA follows: TGTGCCAGCTCCCGACTCCTGGCCGAGCAGTACTTC. Protein: CASSRLLAEQYF.

V gene TRBV20-1 combines with J gene TRBJ2-5, with 16 nucleotides matching TRBD2. This CDR3 is built from 16 residues. The trim removed 1 base at V and 5 bases at J, leaving 4 bases unmatched. CDR1 and CDR2 from the germline V gene are DFQATT and SNEGSKA (reference sequence). This CDR3 is CSARAGLAGGPETQYF. The CDR3 coding sequence is TGCAGTGCTAGAGCGGGACTAGCGGGAGGGCCTGAGACCCAGTACTTC.

J is TRBJ1-5 and V is TRBV3-1; D remains ambiguous. Germline CDR1 is LGHDT and CDR2 is YNNKEL (reference sequence). V lost 4 bases, J lost 9 bases, and 13 bases lay in between. This CDR3 has 13 amino acids. The chain's CDR3 is CASSPKGLLPQHF. The CDR3 DNA follows: TGTGCCAGCAGCCCCAAAGGGTTGCTGCCCCAGCATTTT.

In this sample, this clonotype turned up a few times. The V call is TRBV20-1, the J call TRBJ2-7, with D possibly matching TRBD2 (5 bases). V lost 5 bases to trimming and J lost 3 bases, with 17 bases between them. Per the germline V gene, CDR1 is DFQATT and CDR2 is SNEGSKA (reference sequence). The CDR3 loop spans 14 amino acids. The CDR3 DNA reads TGCAGTGCTCCGAGGACTTCTAGCAACTACGAGCAGTACTTC. This sequence encodes CSAPRTSSNYEQYF.

The chain carries TRBV27 and TRBJ2-2; 11 bases map to TRBD2. V gave up 6 bases and J gave up 5 bases; unmatched junction bases: 5. Germline assignment: CDR1 MNHEY and CDR2 SMNVEV (reference sequence). The CDR3 is 15 amino acids. The DNA for the CDR3 is TGTGCCAGCAGAATAGGGACTAGCGGTACCGGGGAGCTGTTTTTT. Its protein is CASRIGTSGTGELFF.

This clonotype was observed a handful of times. The chain joins TRBV14 to TRBJ2-5; D tentatively reads TRBD1 or TRBD2 (5 bases each). V was pared by 2 bases and J by 5 bases, with 18 bases between. Germline lookup yields CDR1 SGHDN and CDR2 FVKESK. This CDR3 comprises 16 residues. CDR3 in amino acids: CASSQRPGTTYETQYF. The DNA of the CDR3 is TGTGCCAGCAGCCAAAGGCCCGGGACCACTTATGAGACCCAGTACTTC.

This clonotype has at least ten counts. The chain uses TRBV20-1 and TRBJ2-3, with D possibly being TRBD2 (5 bases). V was clipped by 3 bases and J by 4 bases, with 11 bases between them. Germline V gene lookup returns CDR1 DFQATT and CDR2 SNEGSKA (reference sequence). The CDR3 loop spans 13 amino acids. This chain's CDR3 is CSASLASPDTQYF. In DNA, the CDR3 is TGCAGTGCTAGCCTGGCTAGCCCAGATACGCAGTATTTT.

This clonotype turned up a few times. This chain links TRBV5-1 with TRBJ1-2; no clear D. V lost 0 bases to trimming and J lost 3 bases, with 6 bases between them. This CDR3 spans 13 amino acids. Germline-derived CDR1 and CDR2 are SGHRS and YFSETQ. The CDR3 DNA is TGCGCCAGCAGCTTGGTCCAAGACTATGGCTACACCTTC. Its protein product is CASSLVQDYGYTF.

The V call is TRBV12-3 or TRBV12-4, the J call TRBJ2-5, with TRBD1 as a possible D gene (6 bases). This CDR3 has 13 amino acids. Trimming took off 7 bases at V and 2 bases at J, with 11 bases between the two ends. CDR3 coding DNA: TGTGCCAGCAACAGGGCACCACAAGAGACCCAGTACTTC. This codes for CASNRAPQETQYF.

The V call is TRBV10-3, the J call TRBJ2-2; 11 positions match TRBD2. Germline lookup yields CDR1 ENHRY and CDR2 SYGVKD. V was pared by 1 base and J by 0 bases, with 4 bases of the junction left unmatched. The CDR3 is made up of 18 amino acids. CDR3 bases: TGTGCCATCAGTGAGTTGGGACTAGCGGCGACGAACACCGGGGAGCTGTTTTTT. This codes for CAISELGLAATNTGELFF.

This clonotype was detected a few times. V usage is TRBV12-3 or TRBV12-4 and J usage is TRBJ2-3, with D unresolved. The CDR3 totals 11 residues. Deletions cut 7 bases from V and 6 bases from J, with 8 bases between. CDR3 amino acids: CASKSADTQYF. The CDR3 DNA follows: TGTGCCAGCAAATCTGCCGATACGCAGTATTTT.

The sample holds a few counts of this clonotype. This sequence joins TRBV6-5 and TRBJ2-6, with a tentative D call TRBD1 (5 bases). The V end was cut by 0 bases, the J end by 0 bases, with 12 bases between. Germline V lookup: CDR1 MNHEY, CDR2 SVGAGI. The CDR3 has 18 residues. CDR3 protein: CASSYSWTPNSGANVLTF. The DNA for the CDR3 is TGTGCCAGCAGTTACTCTTGGACACCCAACTCTGGGGCCAACGTCCTGACTTTC.